These 14 T cell receptor beta chains came from one sample sequenced in a study of CD8 T cells in ankylosing spondylitis (dated by TCRdb to 2015 to 2018). The library was generated by 5' RACE. Reads for this sample came from an Illumina HiSeq 2500. The public reads were run again by TCRdb, first through fastp at Q25 and then through MiXCR, and only productive beta chains were kept. Each record represents a unique CDR3 protein, reported with the most common genes and DNA among its rows. For this sample the table gives 150,000 to 200,000 distinct CDR3 sequences, of which 18% were detected only once. Of the sample, approximately 7.8% falls within the top ten clones. Sequencing was done on a sample of blood, either unsorted or a sorted T cell fraction (not recorded which). Receptor source: a male donor with ankylosing spondylitis or in good health (not recorded which).

This rearrangement joins TRBV6-1 to TRBJ2-7, with 7 nucleotides matching TRBD1. Germline lookup yields CDR1 MNHNS and CDR2 SASEGT. With 6 bases clipped from V and 2 bases from J, the junction kept 10 bases outside the gene matches. The CDR3 contains 15 residues. CDR3 sequence reads: CASRSDRDRPYEQYF. The CDR3 DNA follows: TGTGCCAGCAGATCAGATCGGGACAGACCCTACGAGCAGTACTTC.

This clonotype showed up many times. J is TRBJ2-7 and V is TRBV5-1; D possibly matches TRBD1 or TRBD2 (5 bases each). Germline CDR1 and CDR2: SGHRS and YFSETQ. This CDR3 contains 13 residues. V dropped 6 bases and J dropped 4 bases, with 14 bases sitting between them. The DNA of the CDR3 is TGCGCCAGCAACCGGGACGGGGATTACGAGCAGTACTTC. Protein product: CASNRDGDYEQYF. Together with reference TRBV5-1 and TRBJ2-7, the CDR3 gives the full variable domain: KAGVTQTPRYLIKTRGQQVTLSCSPISGHRSVSWYQQTPGQGLQFLFEYFSETQRNKGNFPGRFSGRQFSNSRSEMNVSTLELGDSALYLCASNRDGDYEQYFGPGTRLTVT.

The chain recombines TRBV6-5 with TRBJ1-1; TRBD1 is a possible D gene (5 bases). The CDR3 runs 13 residues. CDR1 is MNHEY, CDR2 SVGAGI, per germline. Trimming left V 6 bases short and J 2 bases short, with 10 bases between. The CDR3 loop is CASRRTGNTEAFF. CDR3 nucleotides: TGTGCCAGCAGACGCACAGGAAACACTGAAGCTTTCTTT.

This rearrangement joins TRBV11-2 to TRBJ2-1, with 8 bases aligning to TRBD1. The CDR3 contains 15 residues. CDR1 and CDR2 from the germline V gene are SGHAT and FQNNGV. J was trimmed by 4 bases and V by 6 bases; bases with no gene match: 8. For the CDR3, the DNA is TGTGCCAGCAGAAGACTCAGGGGGCAGTACAATGAGCAGTTCTTC. Amino acid sequence: CASRRLRGQYNEQFF.

This clonotype occurred a few times. This chain joins TRBV19 and TRBJ2-1; 8 bases are a match to TRBD1. The germline gives CDR1 LNHDA, CDR2 SQIVND (reference sequence). There are 17 residues in the CDR3. J gave up 3 bases and V 0 bases, and 7 bases lay outside the gene matches. The CDR3 coding sequence is TGTGCCAGTAGTATAGATCAGGTACAGGGGGGCTACAATGAGCAGTTCTTC. This encodes CASSIDQVQGGYNEQFF.

This clonotype was seen many times. V gene TRBV12-3 or TRBV12-4 combines with J gene TRBJ2-7; no firm D call. The CDR3 spans 14 residues. Trimming cost V 6 bases and J 6 bases, with 18 bases left between them. The CDR3, as DNA: TGTGCCAGCAGCAGCCGGATTGGGGAAGCCGAGCAGTACTTC. Translation gives CASSSRIGEAEQYF.

The sample holds many counts of this clonotype. The V call is TRBV25-1, the J call TRBJ2-5; D not resolved. Per the germline V gene, CDR1 is MGHDK and CDR2 is SYGVNS. This CDR3 contains 14 residues. Trimming stripped 2 bases from V and 1 base from J, with 8 bases between. CDR3 region: CASSESVGQETQYF. In nucleotides, the CDR3 is TGTGCCAGCAGTGAAAGTGTGGGCCAAGAGACCCAGTACTTC.

The rearrangement links TRBV2 to TRBJ1-1; 7 bases are a match to TRBD1. The CDR3 consists of 14 residues. Germline CDR1 and CDR2: SNHLY and FYNNEI. V was pared by 2 bases and J by 4 bases, with 4 bases of the junction left unmatched. CDR3 residues: CASSESKGATEAFF. The DNA of the CDR3 is TGTGCCAGCAGTGAATCCAAGGGGGCCACTGAAGCTTTCTTT.

The chain combines TRBV5-1 with TRBJ1-2, with 7 bases that match TRBD1. This CDR3 has 14 amino acids. V was pared by 4 bases and J by 10 bases, with 13 bases of the junction left unmatched. Germline V gene data show CDR1 as SGHRS and CDR2 as YFSETQ. The CDR3 coding sequence is TGCGCCAGCAGCCCGACGACAGGGCGGGGTGACTACACCTTC. This gives the protein CASSPTTGRGDYTF.

The rearrangement links TRBV20-1 to TRBJ2-3, with 8 bases lining up with TRBD1. Germline CDR1 DFQATT, CDR2 SNEGSKA (reference sequence). The CDR3 is 15 amino acids. J was trimmed by 2 bases and V by 5 bases; bases with no gene match: 9. The CDR3 loop reads CSAPRTGSFTDTQYF. CDR3 in DNA: TGCAGTGCTCCCAGGACAGGGTCTTTCACAGATACGCAGTATTTT.

This clonotype was picked up many times. This chain uses TRBV5-1 with TRBJ2-1, with 8 bases that match TRBD2. The V gene end was trimmed by 7 bases and the J gene end by 4 bases; junction bases not matched to a gene: 13. The germline V gene encodes CDR1 SGHRS and CDR2 YFSETQ. CDR3 length equals 16 residues. The CDR3 protein is CASATLRGLAYNEQFF. CDR3 coding DNA: TGCGCCAGCGCCACCCTCCGAGGACTAGCATACAATGAGCAGTTCTTC.

CDR3 nucleotide sequence: TGCGCCAGCAGTGAATCGCGGGGCACCGGGGGCTACACCTTC. This codes for CASSESRGTGGYTF. This chain links TRBV10-1 with TRBJ1-2; D possibly corresponds to TRBD1 (5 bases). Deletions cut 3 bases from V and 8 bases from J, with 16 bases between. CDR1 and CDR2 (germline): WNHNN, SYGVQD (reference sequence). This CDR3 has 14 amino acids.

This clonotype was seen repeatedly, ten times or more. V and J are TRBV6-1 and TRBJ2-2, with 14 bases aligning to TRBD2. After removal of 7 bases from V and 3 bases from J, the junction contained 4 bases not matched to a gene. This CDR3 comprises 16 residues. CDR1 and CDR2 from the germline V gene are MNHNS and SASEGT. As DNA, the CDR3 is TGTGCCAGCACTCAGGGACTAGCGGGAGACACCGGGGAGCTGTTTTTT. Amino acids: CASTQGLAGDTGELFF.

This clonotype was counted many times. The chain employs TRBV6-5 and TRBJ2-5; perhaps D is TRBD1 or TRBD2 (5 bases each). The V gene's germline CDR1 is MNHEY and CDR2 SVGAGI. V was shortened by 2 bases and J by 5 bases, with 18 bases between the two germline ends. The CDR3 runs 16 residues. Here the CDR3 reads CASSYARGSFVETQYF. For the CDR3, the DNA is TGTGCCAGCAGTTACGCCCGGGGCTCCTTCGTCGAGACCCAGTACTTC.